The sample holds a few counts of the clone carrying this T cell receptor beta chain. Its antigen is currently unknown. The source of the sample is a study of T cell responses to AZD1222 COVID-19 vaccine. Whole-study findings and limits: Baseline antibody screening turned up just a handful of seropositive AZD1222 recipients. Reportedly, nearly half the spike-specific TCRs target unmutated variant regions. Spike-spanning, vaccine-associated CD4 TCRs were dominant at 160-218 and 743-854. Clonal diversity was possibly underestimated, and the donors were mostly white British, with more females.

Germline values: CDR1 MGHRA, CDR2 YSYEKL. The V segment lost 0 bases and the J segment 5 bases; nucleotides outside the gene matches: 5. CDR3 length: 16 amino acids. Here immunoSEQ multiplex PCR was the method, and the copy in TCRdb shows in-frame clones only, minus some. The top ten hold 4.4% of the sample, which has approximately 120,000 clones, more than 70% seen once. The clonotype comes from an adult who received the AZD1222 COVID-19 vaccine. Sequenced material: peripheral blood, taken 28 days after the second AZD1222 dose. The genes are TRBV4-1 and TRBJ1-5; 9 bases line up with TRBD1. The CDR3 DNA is TGCGCCAGCAGCCAAGATGGGGGACAGGGTGATCAGCCCCAGCATTTT. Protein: CASSQDGGQGDQPQHF.